What follows is one T cell receptor (beta chain) and its context. Antigen specificity is unknown. This entry is derived from a study of cytomegalovirus exposure and HLA in healthy donors. General study points: Altogether, 170 or so TCR beta chains were recorded as cytomegalovirus-associated.

The CDR3 has 12 residues. Germline values: CDR1 SQVTM, CDR2 ANQGSEA. V lost 4 bases, J lost 5 bases, and 11 bases lay in between. Clones were sequenced by immunoSEQ multiplex PCR, and TCRdb holds only the in-frame ones, with some missing. The table has approximately 99,000 clones, around 85% seen once. Sequencing used PBMCs. The TCR was taken from a woman aged 18-29 years in good health and CMV-seronegative. J is TRBJ2-5 and V is TRBV29-1, with TRBD1 as a possible D gene (5 bases). The CDR3 spells CSVGAGRETQYF. The CDR3 DNA sequence: TGCAGCGTTGGAGCAGGGCGCGAGACCCAGTACTTC.